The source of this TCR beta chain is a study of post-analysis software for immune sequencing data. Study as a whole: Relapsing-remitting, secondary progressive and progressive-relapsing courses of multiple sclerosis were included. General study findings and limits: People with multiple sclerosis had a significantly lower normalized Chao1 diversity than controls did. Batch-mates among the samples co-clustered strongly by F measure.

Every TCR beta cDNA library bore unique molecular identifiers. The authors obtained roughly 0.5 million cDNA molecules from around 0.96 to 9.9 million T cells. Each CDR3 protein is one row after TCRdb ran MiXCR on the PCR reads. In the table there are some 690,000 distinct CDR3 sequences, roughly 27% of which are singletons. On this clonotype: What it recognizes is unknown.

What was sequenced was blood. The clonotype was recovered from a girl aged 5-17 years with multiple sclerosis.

The CDR3 bases are TGCGCCAGCAGCCCCCGGGAGGGGGGGCCCCAGCATTTT. As protein: CASSPREGGPQHF. V is TRBV4-3 and J is TRBJ1-5, with D possibly being TRBD1 (6 bases). Trimming took off 4 bases at V and 9 bases at J, with 13 bases between the two ends. The CDR3 has 13 amino acids. Germline CDR1 is LGHNA and CDR2 is YSLEER.